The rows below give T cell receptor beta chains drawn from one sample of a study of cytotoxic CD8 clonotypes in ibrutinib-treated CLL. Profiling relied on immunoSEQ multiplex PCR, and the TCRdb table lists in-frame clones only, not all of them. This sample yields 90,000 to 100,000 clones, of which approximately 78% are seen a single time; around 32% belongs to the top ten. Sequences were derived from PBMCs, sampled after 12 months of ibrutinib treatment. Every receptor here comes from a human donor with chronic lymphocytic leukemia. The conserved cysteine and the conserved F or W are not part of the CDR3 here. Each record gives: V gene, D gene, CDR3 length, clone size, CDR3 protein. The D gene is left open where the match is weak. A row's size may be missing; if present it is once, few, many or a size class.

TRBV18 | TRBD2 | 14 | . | ASSPPVSGDYNEQF
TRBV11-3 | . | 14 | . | ASSLGGSARGTEAF
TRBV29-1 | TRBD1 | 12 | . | SVGGTGAGETQY
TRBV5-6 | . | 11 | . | ASSLDPNYGYT
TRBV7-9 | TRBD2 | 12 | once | ASSWSSGGETQY
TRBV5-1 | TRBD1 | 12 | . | ASMLGQVNGELF
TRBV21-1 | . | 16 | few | ASSKIPRGGPRAETQY
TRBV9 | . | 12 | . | ASSVDPGQTEAF
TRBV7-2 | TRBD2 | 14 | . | ASSLGSGGARNTQY
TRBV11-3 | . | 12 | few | ASSFGASLGEQF
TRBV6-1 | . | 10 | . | ASSTSLDTQY
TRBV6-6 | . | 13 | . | ASSSRTPVNTEAF
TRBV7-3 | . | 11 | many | ASSPVGGYEQY
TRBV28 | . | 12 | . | ASSSNERGIAQH
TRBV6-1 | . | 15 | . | ASSGGGGEFIRETQY
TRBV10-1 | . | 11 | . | ASSERVTYEQY
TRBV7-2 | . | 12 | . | ASSLSTGTDTQY
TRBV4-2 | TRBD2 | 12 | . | ASRGAGGQETQY
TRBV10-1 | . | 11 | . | ASSFRPGETQY
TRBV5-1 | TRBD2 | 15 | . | ASSLGAGGPGTDTQY
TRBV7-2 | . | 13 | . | ASSLGTGRTVQNT
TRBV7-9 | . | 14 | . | ASSRSRTADQETQY
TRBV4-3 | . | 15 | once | ASSQGPKGGTYNEQF
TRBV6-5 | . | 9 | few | ASSSSGELF
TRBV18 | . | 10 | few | ASSQRQDGYT
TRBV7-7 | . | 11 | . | ASSLEKDSLQY
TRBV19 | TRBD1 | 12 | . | ASSRGQGGNEQY
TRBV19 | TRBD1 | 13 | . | ASSTLTGKRQPQH
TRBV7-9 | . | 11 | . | ASSLPQNTEAF
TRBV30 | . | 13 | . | AWRTRLSSYNEQF
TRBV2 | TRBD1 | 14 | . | ASRRTGGGTNEKLF
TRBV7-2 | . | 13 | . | ASSFGGSGANVLT
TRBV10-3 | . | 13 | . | AISEFDRGKGEQF
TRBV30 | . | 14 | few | AWSVKANLRPGELF
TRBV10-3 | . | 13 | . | AISDGSPDTGELF
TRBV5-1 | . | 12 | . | ASSRMGGEGELF
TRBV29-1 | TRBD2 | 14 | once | SVEGDFSGGRYEQY
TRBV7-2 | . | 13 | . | ASSSVHRTQETQY
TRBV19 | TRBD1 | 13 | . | ASRIGTGGNTEAF
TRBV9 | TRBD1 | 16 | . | ASSVAVDTGAAYNEQF
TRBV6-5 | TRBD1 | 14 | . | ASSYSGTGNTDTQY
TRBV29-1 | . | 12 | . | SVEKGRGVDEQY
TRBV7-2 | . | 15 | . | ASSLGIPQGFQETQY
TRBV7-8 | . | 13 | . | ASSHGGDGSYGYT
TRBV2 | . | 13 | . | ASSEQGIFQETQY